The clone carrying this TCR beta chain has at least ten counts. Its antigen is still unknown. Amplification of the TCR beta CDR3 (from genomic DNA) was done by two-round multiplex PCR. The first round of PCR was done with primers that matched each TRBV and TRBJ gene. Each CDR3 protein is one row after TCRdb ran MiXCR on the multiplex PCR reads. The sample shows over 14,000 distinct CDR3 sequences, 31% of them seen only once. Germline V gene lookup returns CDR1 SGHNT and CDR2 YYREEE (reference sequence). J lost 6 bases, V lost 0 bases, and 10 bases had no gene match. The CDR3 extends over 16 amino acids. This record belongs to a study of prognosis after radiotherapy for stage I lung cancer. Study context: Among the patients, several developed distant metastases after radiotherapy at a median of about seven months, and some 14 showed no significant progression.

Findings and caveats of the study: A fall in unique TCR clone counts followed stereotactic body radiation therapy, with medians of about 9,700 versus 6,500. The authors did not determine whether the expanded TCR clones were tumor-specific.

Material: PBMCs, obtained before or after stereotactic body radiation therapy (not recorded which). The V gene is TRBV5-4, the J gene TRBJ2-3; 7 nucleotides line up with TRBD2. This clonotype originated in a donor at least 50 years old with non-small cell lung cancer. The chain's CDR3 is CASSLGSGITGDTQYF. CDR3 nucleotides: TGTGCCAGCAGCTTGGGAAGCGGGATTACCGGCGATACGCAGTATTTT.